This TCR beta chain is drawn from a study of blood T cell repertoires in COVID-19. Study in general: The cDNA or gDNA used as material had been derived from T cells, B-cell-depleted T cells, or PBMCs.

Sequencing used immunoSEQ multiplex PCR; TCRdb keeps in-frame clones, though not all of them. The sample has 180,000 or so clones; about 86% are singletons. A few counts support this clone. The CDR3 is 15 residues long. The junction had 3 bases not matched to a gene; V was cut back by 4 bases and J by 0 bases. Germline V gene sequence: CDR1 MNHEY, CDR2 SVGAGI. This rearrangement joins TRBV6-5 to TRBJ1-2, with 9 bases lining up with TRBD1. Sequenced material: peripheral blood. The receptor's source is a woman aged 80 or over in a cohort sampled during active or convalescent COVID-19. As DNA, the CDR3 is TGTGCCAGCAGTTCCGACAGGGGGGCTAACTATGGCTACACCTTC. This translates into CASSSDRGANYGYTF.